This T cell receptor beta chain was identified during a study of shared clonotypes between healthy human individuals. Researchers divided each subset's genomic DNA evenly across several immunoSEQ plates. For sorted subsets, 150 to 200 ng DNA per replicate equaled approximately 32,000 T cell genomes. Sequencing was performed with immunoSEQ multiplex PCR; in TCRdb, only in-frame clones are kept and a portion is missing. The repertoire has around 2.5 million clones, approximately 93% of them found once; the top ten carry about 0.38%. CDR1 is SGHRS and CDR2 is YFSETQ in the germline V gene. This CDR3 is built from 14 residues. The V and J ends lost 1 base and 4 bases respectively, with 10 bases between them. Points on this clone: Other DNA sequences from this sample encode an identical CDR3 as well.

CD4+ cells underwent separation, giving CD45RA+ naive and CD45RA-negative memory subsets. The specimen sequenced was naive CD4+ T cells from PBMCs. Indicated subset: CD45RA+ positively selected. The rearrangement uses TRBV5-1 and TRBJ2-3; D is perhaps TRBD2 (7 bases). The clonotype was recovered from a man between 18 and 29 years old in good health. Some clones in this sample may be carry-over from other donors' samples. The CDR3 spells CASSLFGGPDTQYF. DNA for the CDR3: TGCGCCAGCAGCTTGTTCGGGGGGCCAGATACGCAGTATTTT.